These 10 T cell receptor beta chains were sequenced from one sample in a study of neurological immune-mediated disorders (dated by TCRdb to about 2019). Library method: 5' RACE. TCRdb records Illumina HiSeq 2500 as the sequencer. TCRdb handled the public reads itself, with Q25 trimming in fastp and clone calling in MiXCR, and kept productive beta chains. Here each entry gathers all rows of one CDR3 protein and keeps the most common genes and DNA. This sample holds 24,000 or so distinct CDR3 sequences; more than 2% were observed only once. Of the sample, approximately 2.2% is held by the ten largest clones. Input material: PBMCs. The receptor set was obtained from a woman in her forties or fifties with multiple sclerosis.

The table lists this clonotype with many counts. This chain links TRBV20-1 with TRBJ1-2; tentative D call: TRBD1 (6 bases). Trimming took 3 bases from V and 8 from J, leaving 22 bases between them. This CDR3 is 15 amino acids long. Per the germline V gene, CDR1 is DFQATT and CDR2 is SNEGSKA (reference sequence). This chain's CDR3 is CSASFFPAEDSGYTF. In DNA form, the CDR3 reads TGCAGTGCTAGCTTTTTTCCGGCGGAGGACAGCGGCTACACCTTC.

This clonotype was recorded at least ten times. V is TRBV29-1 and J is TRBJ2-5, with D perhaps matching TRBD2 (5 bases). CDR1 and CDR2 from the germline V gene are SQVTM and ANQGSEA. This CDR3 has 13 amino acids. V shed 4 bases and J shed 2 bases, with 11 bases lying between them. CDR3 bases: TGCAGCGTTGGGGAGTCTTCACAAGAGACCCAGTACTTC. This sequence encodes CSVGESSQETQYF.

In its sample, this clonotype was seen a few times. The chain employs TRBV6-5 and TRBJ2-7, with 8 nucleotides matching TRBD1. V was clipped by 6 bases and J by 5 bases; unmatched bases: 12. Germline CDR1 reads MNHEY; CDR2 reads SVGAGI. This CDR3 is built from 15 residues. This CDR3 is CASSYILGQGHEQYF. CDR3 coding DNA: TGTGCCAGCAGCTACATCCTCGGACAGGGCCACGAGCAGTACTTC.

The table lists this clonotype with many counts. V and J are TRBV7-3 and TRBJ2-3; 10 bases map to TRBD2. Germline CDR1 and CDR2: SGHTA and FQGTGA. The CDR3 length is 16 residues. After removal of 2 bases from V and 4 bases from J, the junction contained 6 bases not matched to a gene. In nucleotides, the CDR3 is TGTGCCAGCAGCTTACATCTAGCGGGAGCCTCAGATACGCAGTATTTT. This codes for CASSLHLAGASDTQYF.

In this sample, this clonotype turned up a few times. The V call is TRBV20-1, the J call TRBJ2-3; D may be TRBD1 (6 bases). The germline CDR1 and CDR2 sequences are DFQATT and SNEGSKA (reference sequence). This CDR3 contains 14 residues. With 4 bases removed from V and 2 bases from J, the gap between germline ends came to 13 bases. DNA of the CDR3: TGCAGTGCTAACCCCCAGGGGACCACAGATACGCAGTATTTT. This encodes CSANPQGTTDTQYF.

This clonotype came up many times. The junction departs from germline at one end; a sequencing error may be responsible. CDR3 residues: CASSLGRTVNTGELFF. For the CDR3, the DNA is TGTGCTAGCAGCCTGGGGAGGACCGTTAACACCGGGGAGCTGTTTTTT. This chain connects TRBV7-7 to TRBJ2-2; a weak D match, TRBD2 (6 bases). The germline V gene encodes CDR1 SSHAT and CDR2 FNYEAQ (reference sequence). The CDR3 is 16 residues long. Looking up the rest from reference TRBV7-7 and TRBJ2-2 gives the full variable domain: GAGVSQSPRYKVTKRGQDVTLRCDPISSHATLYWYQQALGQGPEFLTYFNYEAQPDKSGLPSDRFSAERPEGSISTLTIQRTEQRDSAMYRCASSLGRTVNTGELFFGEGSRLTVL.

This clonotype was counted at least ten times. The V gene is TRBV5-1, the J gene TRBJ2-5; no firm D call. Trimming took off 0 bases at V and 4 bases at J, with 16 bases between the two ends. Germline CDR1 reads SGHRS; CDR2 reads YFSETQ. The CDR3 has 16 amino acids. The CDR3 coding sequence is TGCGCCAGCAGCTTGGCTACTCCAAAGTCTGGAGAGACCCAGTACTTC. Its translation is CASSLATPKSGETQYF.

This clonotype has a count of ten or more. The chain employs TRBV7-6 and TRBJ2-7; TRBD1 matches at 10 bases. The trim removed 3 bases at V and 1 base at J, leaving 3 bases unmatched. CDR1 is SGHVS, CDR2 FNYEAQ, per germline. This CDR3 is 15 amino acids long. DNA for the CDR3: TGTGCCAGCAGCTTGGACAGGGGGGGGTCCTACGAGCAGTACTTC. Protein product: CASSLDRGGSYEQYF.

This clonotype was recorded many times. The gene calls are TRBV5-1 and TRBJ1-1; D is uncertain. The CDR3 length is 14 residues. V gave up 6 bases and J gave up 1 base, with 13 bases separating them. In germline, CDR1 is SGHRS, CDR2 YFSETQ. The CDR3 nucleotides are TGCGCCAGCACCTTCCCGGGGAGGAACACTGAAGCTTTCTTT. Amino acids: CASTFPGRNTEAFF.

This clonotype qualifies as medium-sized. This chain links TRBV5-1 with TRBJ2-5, with D hard to call. There are 16 residues in the CDR3. V lost 0 bases and J lost 3, with 15 bases in between. Germline CDR1 SGHRS, CDR2 YFSETQ. This chain's CDR3 is CASSLAPTQVKETQYF. In DNA, the CDR3 is TGCGCCAGCAGCTTGGCACCGACTCAAGTGAAAGAGACCCAGTACTTC.